The 9 T cell receptor beta chains in this list originate from one sample, sequenced in a study of T cell changes during pregnancy in multiple sclerosis. Libraries were prepared by immunoSEQ multiplex PCR; TCRdb keeps only in-frame clonotypes and omits some of them. This sample has tens of thousands of clones, with over 80% found just once. The sequences come from peripheral blood, collected in the third trimester of pregnancy. The receptors were gathered from a female donor in good health, enrolled as a control in a pregnancy study.

The rearrangement joins TRBV5-4 to TRBJ1-1, with D uncertain. This CDR3 is built from 14 residues. Germline-derived CDR1 and CDR2 are SGHNT and YYREEE (reference sequence). V was shortened by 0 bases and J by 3 bases, with 9 bases between the two germline ends. The CDR3 region is CASSLERMDTEAFF. CDR3 bases: TGTGCCAGCAGCTTGGAGCGGATGGACACTGAAGCTTTCTTT.

The V and J genes are TRBV18 and TRBJ1-5, with 8 bases identical to TRBD1. V lost 2 bases to trimming and J lost 7 bases; unmatched junction nucleotides: 4. The CDR3 is 14 amino acids. The germline CDR1 and CDR2 sequences are KGHSH and LQKENI. The CDR3 protein is CASSPARGRQPQHF. Written as DNA, the CDR3 is TGTGCCAGCTCACCAGCCAGGGGGCGACAGCCCCAGCATTTT.

The V gene is TRBV5-1, the J gene TRBJ2-3, with 15 bases that match TRBD2. V shed 4 bases and J 2 bases; nucleotides not matched to a gene: 5. Germline V gene data show CDR1 as SGHRS and CDR2 as YFSETQ. CDR3 length: 17 amino acids. The CDR3 protein is CASSKGLAGGPTDTQYF. The DNA for the CDR3 is TGCGCCAGCAGCAAGGGACTAGCGGGAGGCCCCACAGATACGCAGTATTTT.

This chain connects TRBV7-2 to TRBJ1-2, with D maybe TRBD1 (6 bases). The germline V gene has CDR1 SGHTA and CDR2 FQGNSA. V dropped 8 bases and J dropped 3 bases, with 16 bases sitting between them. The CDR3 runs to 14 residues. The CDR3 protein is CASLPQQGDYGYTF. CDR3 coding DNA: TGTGCCAGCTTACCCCAACAGGGAGACTATGGCTACACCTTC.

The chain employs TRBV11-2 and TRBJ1-1; no reliable D call. The V end was cut by 5 bases, the J end by 8 bases, with 9 bases between. CDR1 and CDR2 (germline): SGHAT, FQNNGV. The CDR3 is 11 residues long. The CDR3 sequence: CASSQRGEAFF. CDR3 coding DNA: TGTGCCAGCAGCCAGAGAGGGGAAGCTTTCTTT.

This clone occurred once. This rearrangement joins TRBV27 to TRBJ1-5; tentatively, D is TRBD1 (6 bases). The CDR3 contains 16 residues. CDR1 is MNHEY and CDR2 is SMNVEV in the germline V gene (reference sequence). The V end was cut by 5 bases, the J end by 7 bases, with 21 bases between. CDR3 coding DNA: TGTGCCAGCAGTCCGGAGGACAGTAAGGATCGCCAGCCCCAGCATTTT. It is translated as CASSPEDSKDRQPQHF.

This rearrangement joins TRBV5-4 to TRBJ2-1, with 10 positions matching TRBD2. There are 15 residues in the CDR3. V lost 4 bases to trimming and J lost 2 bases; unmatched junction nucleotides: 3. The germline CDR1 and CDR2 sequences are SGHNT and YYREEE (reference sequence). The CDR3 loop is CASSPGTSAYNEQFF. Here the CDR3 DNA reads TGTGCCAGCAGCCCCGGGACTAGCGCCTACAATGAGCAGTTCTTC.

The rearrangement uses TRBV28 and TRBJ2-1; 8 bases are a match to TRBD2. CDR3 length: 14 residues. V was pared by 6 bases and J by 0 bases, with 1 base of the junction left unmatched. Per the germline V gene, CDR1 is MDHEN and CDR2 is SYDVKM. The CDR3 sequence: CASRGTSSYNEQFF. The CDR3 coding sequence is TGTGCCAGCAGGGGGACTAGCTCCTACAATGAGCAGTTCTTC. The whole variable domain, remainder taken from reference TRBV28 and TRBJ2-1, is DVKVTQSSRYLVKRTGEKVFLECVQDMDHENMFWYRQDPGLGLRLIYFSYDVKMKEKGDIPEGYSVSREKKERFSLILESASTNQTSMYLCASRGTSSYNEQFFGPGTRLTVL.

This clone was seen once. This rearrangement joins TRBV5-1 to TRBJ2-7; 8 nucleotides line up with TRBD1. The germline gives CDR1 SGHRS, CDR2 YFSETQ. V shed 4 bases, J shed 1 base, and the junction held 7 bases outside the gene matches. The CDR3 consists of 15 residues. The CDR3 reads CASSGAWDRSYEQYF. The CDR3 DNA is TGCGCCAGCAGCGGGGCGTGGGACAGGTCCTACGAGCAGTACTTC.